The 5 T cell receptor beta chains given below trace back to one sample, sequenced in a study of somatic mutations in cytotoxic T cells in rheumatoid arthritis. The data were produced by immunoSEQ multiplex PCR, yet TCRdb's version contains in-frame clones alone and is incomplete. Counted here are 18,000 or so clones, over 70% occurring once; the ten biggest clones make up 20% to 25%. Sequences were obtained from CD8+ T cells sorted from blood. The receptors were sampled from a woman in her sixties or seventies in good health.

The chain has TRBV27 and TRBJ1-1; the match to TRBD1 covers 7 bases. CDR3 length: 14 residues. The germline CDR1 and CDR2 sequences are MNHEY and SMNVEV (reference sequence). V was clipped by 2 bases and J by 5 bases; unmatched bases: 5. This CDR3 reads CASSLLGTVTEAFF. CDR3 nucleotide sequence: TGTGCCAGCAGTTTACTCGGGACAGTTACTGAAGCTTTCTTT.

V usage is TRBV15 and J usage is TRBJ1-5; 7 bases match TRBD1. CDR3 length: 18 amino acids. With 0 bases clipped from V and 1 base from J, the junction kept 9 bases outside the gene matches. Germline CDR1 reads LNHNV; CDR2 reads YYDKDF (reference sequence). Here the CDR3 DNA reads TGTGCCACCAGCAGAGATTCTAATACAGGGGTGAGCAATCAGCCCCAGCATTTT. Amino acids: CATSRDSNTGVSNQPQHF. The full variable domain, with the rest looked up from reference TRBV15 and TRBJ1-5, is DAMVIQNPRYQVTQFGKPVTLSCSQTLNHNVMYWYQQKSSQAPKLLFHYYDKDFNNEADTPDNFQSRRPNTSFCFLDIRSPGLGDTAMYLCATSRDSNTGVSNQPQHFGDGTRLSIL.

The chain links TRBV27 to TRBJ2-2; the D gene could be TRBD1 or TRBD2 (6 bases each). This CDR3 has 14 residues. Germline V gives CDR1 MNHEY, CDR2 SMNVEV (reference sequence). The germline V and J ends were trimmed by 2 bases and 9 bases, with 13 bases remaining between them. For the CDR3, the DNA is TGTGCCAGCAGTTTACAATGGGGGGACAGGGAGCTGTTTTTT. Its protein is CASSLQWGDRELFF.

This clone was counted once. J is TRBJ1-2 and V is TRBV5-6, with TRBD1 as a possible D gene (6 bases). Germline CDR1 reads SGHDT; CDR2 reads YYEEEE. Trimming cost V 3 bases and J 5 bases, with 14 bases left between them. The CDR3 loop spans 14 amino acids. CDR3 in amino acids: CASSSDRKEYGYTF. The DNA of the CDR3 is TGTGCCAGCAGCTCAGACAGGAAGGAATATGGCTACACCTTC. The full variable domain, in which reference TRBV5-6 and TRBJ1-2 provide the parts outside the CDR3, is DAGVTQSPTHLIKTRGQQVTLRCSPKSGHDTVSWYQQALGQGPQFIFQYYEEEERQRGNFPDRFSGHQFPNYSSELNVNALLLGDSALYLCASSSDRKEYGYTFGSGTRLTVV.

This sequence joins TRBV30 and TRBJ1-1; D remains ambiguous. This CDR3 spans 13 amino acids. In germline, CDR1 is GTSNPN, CDR2 SVGIG (reference sequence). The V gene lost 3 bases and the J gene lost 2 bases, with 10 bases spanning the gap. The CDR3 nucleotides read TGTGCCTGGAGGCCAGTGGATAACACTGAAGCTTTCTTT. This sequence encodes CAWRPVDNTEAFF.